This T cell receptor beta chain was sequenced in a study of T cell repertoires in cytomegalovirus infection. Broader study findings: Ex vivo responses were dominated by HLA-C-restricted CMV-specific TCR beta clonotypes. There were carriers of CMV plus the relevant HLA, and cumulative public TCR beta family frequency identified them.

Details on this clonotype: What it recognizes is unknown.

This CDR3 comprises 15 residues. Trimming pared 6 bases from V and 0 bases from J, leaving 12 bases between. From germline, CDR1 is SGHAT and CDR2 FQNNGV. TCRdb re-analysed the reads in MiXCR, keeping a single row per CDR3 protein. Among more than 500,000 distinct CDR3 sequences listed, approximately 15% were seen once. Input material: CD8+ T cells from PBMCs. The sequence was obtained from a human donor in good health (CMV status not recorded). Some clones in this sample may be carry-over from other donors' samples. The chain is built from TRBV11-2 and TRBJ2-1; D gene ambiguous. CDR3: CASRQSESSYNEQFF. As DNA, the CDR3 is TGTGCCAGCAGACAAAGCGAAAGCTCCTACAATGAGCAGTTCTTC.